One sample yielded the 27 T cell receptor beta chains listed below, sequenced in a study of technical replicates of blood from a handful of donors. TCRdb keeps only in-frame clones here, not all; method: immunoSEQ multiplex PCR. Of under 110,000 clones in the sample, approximately 96% are singletons; the top ten hold approximately 0.2%. Input material: T cells isolated from PBMCs. Receptors originate from a human donor in good health.

The rearrangement links TRBV5-1 to TRBJ2-2; 8 positions match TRBD1. V lost 4 bases to trimming and J lost 7 bases; unmatched junction nucleotides: 15. CDR1 and CDR2 from the germline V gene are SGHRS and YFSETQ. This CDR3 spans 17 amino acids. This CDR3 is CASSLVDRASLFGELFF. The CDR3 DNA sequence: TGCGCCAGCAGCCTGGTGGACAGGGCTTCGTTGTTCGGGGAGCTGTTTTTT.

This rearrangement joins TRBV6-5 to TRBJ2-1; D may be TRBD1 (6 bases). CDR1 and CDR2 (germline): MNHEY, SVGAGI. The CDR3 runs 11 residues. V dropped 6 bases and J dropped 9 bases, with 9 bases sitting between them. CDR3 sequence: CASSKGGEQFF. Written as DNA, the CDR3 is TGTGCCAGCAGCAAAGGGGGTGAGCAGTTCTTC.

This chain links TRBV10-1 with TRBJ2-1, with 10 bases fitting TRBD1. Looked up from germline, CDR1 is WNHNN and CDR2 is SYGVQD (reference sequence). V shed 4 bases, J shed 8 bases, and the junction held 11 bases outside the gene matches. This CDR3 is 16 amino acids long. The CDR3 DNA reads as TGCGCCAGCAGTGGGTGGGGAGGGACAGGGGTCCATGAGCAGTTCTTC. Its translation: CASSGWGGTGVHEQFF.

The chain joins TRBV27 to TRBJ1-5; 8 nucleotides agree with TRBD1. Germline assignment: CDR1 MNHEY and CDR2 SMNVEV (reference sequence). This CDR3 contains 12 residues. Losses at the gene ends were 8 bases for V and 7 bases for J; bases not matched to a gene: 4. CDR3 amino acids: CASGQGQQPQHF. The CDR3 DNA reads as TGTGCCAGCGGACAGGGTCAACAGCCCCAGCATTTT.

The rearrangement links TRBV4-1 to TRBJ2-7; 7 bases fit TRBD1. Germline CDR1 and CDR2: MGHRA and YSYEKL. With 1 base clipped from V and 2 bases from J, the junction kept 14 bases outside the gene matches. This CDR3 comprises 18 residues. CDR3 amino acids: CASSQAPIVGTEAYEQYF. The CDR3 nucleotides are TGCGCCAGCAGCCAAGCTCCAATAGTCGGGACAGAGGCCTACGAGCAGTACTTC.

J is TRBJ2-7 and V is TRBV11-1, with D possibly matching TRBD1 (5 bases). Germline V lookup: CDR1 SGHAT, CDR2 FQDESV (reference sequence). The V end was cut by 6 bases, the J end by 0 bases, with 9 bases between. The length of the CDR3 is 13 residues. The CDR3 protein is CASRTANSYEQYF. The CDR3 DNA is TGTGCCAGCAGGACAGCGAACTCCTACGAGCAGTACTTC.

The chain has TRBV5-1 and TRBJ1-6; 7 bases match TRBD1. Germline-derived CDR1 and CDR2 are SGHRS and YFSETQ. V lost 3 bases and J lost 6; bases outside the gene matches: 6. This CDR3 region has 15 residues. For the CDR3, the DNA is TGCGCCAGCAGCTCGACAGGGAGTCGTAATTCACCCCTCCACTTT. This codes for CASSSTGSRNSPLHF.

The genes are TRBV6-5 and TRBJ2-1; 10 nucleotides line up with TRBD2. The V gene end was trimmed by 4 bases and the J gene end by 5 bases; junction bases not matched to a gene: 8. The CDR3 runs 16 residues. Germline V gene data show CDR1 as MNHEY and CDR2 as SVGAGI. This CDR3 is CASSLTSSGGHNEQFF. In DNA form, the CDR3 reads TGTGCCAGCAGTTTAACGAGTAGCGGGGGGCACAATGAGCAGTTCTTC.

This clone has only one observation. V and J are TRBV4-1 and TRBJ2-2, with D maybe TRBD1 (5 bases). V lost 6 bases, J lost 6 bases, and 14 bases lay in between. The CDR3 is made up of 14 amino acids. Germline V gene lookup returns CDR1 MGHRA and CDR2 YSYEKL. CDR3 sequence (DNA): TGCGCCAGCAGTCAAAGGGGTTCGGCCGGGGAGCTGTTTTTT. As protein: CASSQRGSAGELFF.

This clone has only one observation. V usage is TRBV2 and J usage is TRBJ1-5, with 9 bases lining up with TRBD1. CDR1 is SNHLY and CDR2 is FYNNEI in the germline V gene. This CDR3 contains 18 residues. Germline trimming cut 6 bases from V and 8 bases from J; bases unmatched to any gene: 20. The CDR3 region has the DNA TGTGCCAGCAGCCCAGGGACCTTCAGGACAGGGGCATTGGAGCCCCAGCATTTT. Encoded protein: CASSPGTFRTGALEPQHF.

This chain joins TRBV13 and TRBJ1-4, with D uncertain. Per germline, CDR1 PRHDT and CDR2 FYEKMQ (reference sequence). V lost 4 bases, J lost 0 bases, and 9 bases lay in between. The CDR3 is 15 residues long. In DNA, the CDR3 is TGTGCCAGCAGCTCAAACATTGCAACTAATGAAAAACTGTTTTTT. Its protein product is CASSSNIATNEKLFF.

The chain links TRBV5-8 to TRBJ1-5; D is undetermined. Trimming pared 0 bases from V and 6 bases from J, leaving 13 bases between. The CDR3 has 15 amino acids. Germline CDR1 is SGHTS and CDR2 is YDEGEE. The CDR3 region has the DNA TGTGCCAGCAGCTTGGAGCCGGGGAGTCTTCAGCCCCAGCATTTT. It encodes CASSLEPGSLQPQHF.

This chain joins TRBV28 and TRBJ2-3; D might be TRBD1 (6 bases). CDR3 size: 15 residues. CDR1 MDHEN and CDR2 SYDVKM come from the germline V gene. Trimming shortened V by 2 bases and J by 4 bases, and 13 bases separated the two germline ends. CDR3 bases: TGTGCCAGCAGTTTAGTATTCAGGGGATCAGATACGCAGTATTTT. Its translation: CASSLVFRGSDTQYF.

V usage is TRBV28 and J usage is TRBJ2-1; the match to TRBD2 covers 7 bases. The V and J ends lost 5 bases and 7 bases, in that order; junction bases with no gene match: 8. The length of the CDR3 is 14 residues. The germline V gene has CDR1 MDHEN and CDR2 SYDVKM. The CDR3 DNA sequence: TGTGCCAGCAGTCCTGGGACTATCACGAATGAGCAGTTCTTC. It is translated as CASSPGTITNEQFF.

This clone is a singleton in its sample. CDR3 nucleotide sequence: TGTGCCTGGATCCCCGGGACAGGGAATGGCTACACCTTC. Residues: CAWIPGTGNGYTF. This chain joins TRBV30 and TRBJ1-2; the match to TRBD1 covers 9 bases. CDR1 GTSNPN and CDR2 SVGIG come from the germline V gene (reference sequence). The V segment lost 4 bases and the J segment 6 bases; nucleotides outside the gene matches: 6. The CDR3 loop spans 13 amino acids.

CDR3 residues: CSVRTRLAPRDEQYF. In DNA form, the CDR3 reads TGCAGCGTCCGGACAAGGCTAGCGCCCCGGGACGAGCAGTACTTC. The rearrangement uses TRBV29-1 and TRBJ2-7, with D perhaps matching TRBD2 (6 bases). Trimming removed 6 bases from V and 5 bases from J, with 23 bases in between. The CDR3 is 15 amino acids. Germline V gives CDR1 SQVTM, CDR2 ANQGSEA.

The chain combines TRBV2 with TRBJ2-3; 10 bases fit TRBD2. V lost 6 bases and J lost 2; bases outside the gene matches: 8. The CDR3 totals 16 residues. Germline V gene lookup returns CDR1 SNHLY and CDR2 FYNNEI. CDR3 sequence (DNA): TGTGCCAGCAGCTTTAGCGGGGGGCCTAACACAGATACGCAGTATTTT. Translated, it gives CASSFSGGPNTDTQYF.

The rearrangement links TRBV5-6 to TRBJ2-5, with D hard to call. Germline V gives CDR1 SGHDT, CDR2 YYEEEE. The germline V and J ends were trimmed by 5 bases and 5 bases, with 13 bases remaining between them. CDR3 length: 13 amino acids. The CDR3: CASRSSQSETQYF. As DNA, the CDR3 is TGTGCCAGCAGATCTAGTCAAAGCGAGACCCAGTACTTC.

V is TRBV5-1 and J is TRBJ2-2; TRBD2 is a possible D gene (6 bases). Germline-derived CDR1 and CDR2 are SGHRS and YFSETQ. Trimming removed 1 base from V and 0 bases from J, with 10 bases in between. The CDR3 length is 16 residues. CDR3 amino acids: CASSLMGGANTGELFF. Written as DNA, the CDR3 is TGCGCCAGCAGCTTGATGGGCGGGGCGAACACCGGGGAGCTGTTTTTT.

This chain joins TRBV14 and TRBJ1-6; D perhaps matches TRBD1 (5 bases). Germline loops: CDR1 SGHDN, CDR2 FVKESK. The CDR3 totals 17 residues. The V and J ends lost 0 bases and 7 bases respectively, with 16 bases between them. DNA of the CDR3: TGTGCCAGCAGCCAAGACATACGGACAAGTGAGAATTCACCCCTCCACTTT. It is translated as CASSQDIRTSENSPLHF.

This clone came up once. Other nucleotide sequences in the sample specify the same CDR3. This chain uses TRBV25-1 with TRBJ1-5; 8 nucleotides align to TRBD1. This CDR3 has 14 residues. Germline CDR1 reads MGHDK; CDR2 reads SYGVNS. After removal of 2 bases from V and 6 bases from J, the junction contained 3 bases not matched to a gene. The chain's CDR3 is CASSEAGGGQPQHF. The CDR3 coding sequence is TGTGCCAGCAGTGAAGCAGGGGGCGGTCAGCCCCAGCATTTT.

The chain is built from TRBV21-1 and TRBJ2-2; the table assigns TRBD2, which was not confirmed against the DNA. TRBV21-1 is described as a pseudogene. CDR3 size: 14 residues. DNA of the CDR3: TGTGCCAGCCACGGACTAGTAGTCACCGGGGAGCTGTTTTTT. Its translation: CASHGLVVTGELFF.

The CDR3 here is CASSTGTGGVGNTIYF. The CDR3 DNA reads TGCGCCAGCAGCACGGGGACAGGGGGCGTTGGAAACACCATATATTTT. The rearrangement links TRBV5-1 to TRBJ1-3; 12 nucleotides match TRBD1. This CDR3 is 16 amino acids long. With V trimmed by 4 bases and J by 3 bases, 5 bases remained unmatched. The germline gives CDR1 SGHRS, CDR2 YFSETQ.

This rearrangement joins TRBV11-2 to TRBJ2-7; D remains ambiguous. Trimming removed 4 bases from V and 7 bases from J, with 11 bases in between. Germline V lookup: CDR1 SGHAT, CDR2 FQNNGV. The CDR3 consists of 12 residues. The CDR3 sequence: CASSSEHREQYF. CDR3 DNA: TGTGCCAGCAGCTCGGAGCACCGGGAGCAGTACTTC.

The gene calls are TRBV5-4 and TRBJ1-2, with a weak D call TRBD1 (6 bases). The germline gives CDR1 SGHNT, CDR2 YYREEE (reference sequence). CDR3 length equals 16 residues. Deletions cut 1 base from V and 0 bases from J, with 13 bases between. CDR3 protein: CASSLYRAQANYGYTF. The CDR3 bases are TGTGCCAGCAGCTTGTACAGGGCCCAAGCTAACTATGGCTACACCTTC.

This rearrangement joins TRBV18 to TRBJ2-5; a weak D match, TRBD2 (5 bases). The CDR3 contains 16 residues. Trimming stripped 2 bases from V and 2 bases from J, with 15 bases between. The V gene's germline CDR1 is KGHSH and CDR2 LQKENI. CDR3 DNA sequence: TGTGCCAGCTCACCAGTCCAGCGGATGACTCAAGAGACCCAGTACTTC. This translates into CASSPVQRMTQETQYF.

This clone has just one count. The chain combines TRBV30 with TRBJ2-3, with D tentatively TRBD2 (6 bases). CDR3 length: 15 residues. Trimming removed 0 bases from V and 0 bases from J, with 10 bases in between. Germline CDR1 is GTSNPN and CDR2 is SVGIG (reference sequence). The CDR3 coding sequence is TGTGCCTGGAGTGTAGGAGGGAGCAGCACAGATACGCAGTATTTT. Translation: CAWSVGGSSTDTQYF. Using reference TRBV30 and TRBJ2-3 for the parts outside the CDR3, the full variable domain is SQTIHQWPATLVQPVGSPLSLECTVEGTSNPNLYWYRQAAGRGLQLLFYSVGIGQISSEVPQNLSASRPQDRQFILSSKKLLLSDSGFYLCAWSVGGSSTDTQYFGPGTRLTVL.